Listed below are T cell receptor beta chains from one sample, sequenced in a study of T-cell reconstitution after alpha-beta-depleted transplantation in children. TCRdb re-derived calls from the PCR reads in MiXCR, one entry per CDR3 protein. The sample contains about 610,000 distinct CDR3 sequences, approximately 10% of which appear only once. This specimen consisted of PBMCs from the stem cell graft donor, obtained from the stem cell graft. These receptors were obtained from a human donor who donated a stem cell graft to a child with acute myeloid leukemia. CDR3s include the opening cysteine and the closing phenylalanine or tryptophan. D genes are given only for firm matches. Clone size appears in some rows only: once, few, many, or a class for an expanded clone.

TRBJ2-4	many	TRBV6-2/TRBV6-3	NA	TGTGCCAGCAGTTCCTCGACAGGAGGGAAAAACATTCAGTACTTC	CASSSSTGGKNIQYF
TRBJ2-1	few	TRBV28	TRBD2	TGTGCCAGCATCCTAAGCGGGAGCTCCTACAATGAGCAGTTCTTC	CASILSGSSYNEQFF
TRBJ1-5	NA	TRBV30	NA	TGTGCCTGGAGTGCTGGTGGGAATCAGCCCCAGCATTTT	CAWSAGGNQPQHF
TRBJ2-1	few	TRBV6-5	NA	TGTGCCAGCAGCGGGATTCACAATGAGCAGTTCTTC	CASSGIHNEQFF
TRBJ2-3	NA	TRBV7-3	NA	TGTGCCAGCAGCTTAAATCAGGGGTACACAGATACGCAGTATTTT	CASSLNQGYTDTQYF
TRBJ1-2	NA	TRBV7-2	TRBD1	TGTGCCAGCAGCCCGACTGTGACAGGGGGAGGCTACACCTTC	CASSPTVTGGGYTF
TRBJ1-5	NA	TRBV12-3/TRBV12-4	NA	TGTGCCAGCAGTTTCCAGGGGCTTAATCAGCCCCAGCATTTT	CASSFQGLNQPQHF
TRBJ1-1	NA	TRBV20-1	NA	TGCAGTGCCTCTAAATTGGGCACTGAAGCTTTCTTT	CSASKLGTEAFF
TRBJ1-2	many	TRBV9	TRBD1	TGTGCCAGCAGCGCCCATTCAGGGGGTTATGGCTACACCTTC	CASSAHSGGYGYTF
TRBJ2-1	many	TRBV5-1	TRBD2	TGCGCCAGCAGCTTGGGTACTAGCGGGACATTGAGCTCCTACAATGAGCAGTTCTTC	CASSLGTSGTLSSYNEQFF
TRBJ2-5	few	TRBV12-3/TRBV12-4	TRBD1	TGTGCCAGCAGTTCTCCGGCCAGGACAGGGGAAGAGACCCAGTACTTC	CASSSPARTGEETQYF
TRBJ2-6	few	TRBV10-3	NA	TGTGCCATCAGTGAGTTTGGGGCCAACGTCCTGACTTTC	CAISEFGANVLTF